Given below is one T cell receptor (beta chain) in context. Its antigen is unidentified. The table came from immunoSEQ multiplex PCR; TCRdb's copy has only in-frame clones and leaves some out. In the table there are 100,000 to 150,000 clones, 88% of which are singletons. This record comes from a study of T cell responses to AZD1222 COVID-19 vaccine. Study-level findings and limits: The study found Spike-specific TCR breadth and depth rose after two AZD1222 doses. Just 5 to 7 AZD1222 recipients were seropositive at baseline. A reported finding is that nearly half of spike-specific TCRs target unmutated variant regions. A mostly white British donor set with more females was recruited, and clonal diversity was possibly underestimated.

Germline V gene data show CDR1 as LNHDA and CDR2 as SQIVND (reference sequence). The CDR3 is 16 residues long. Trimming shortened V by 2 bases and J by 2 bases, and 12 bases separated the two germline ends. The chain recombines TRBV19 with TRBJ2-2; D possibly corresponds to TRBD2 (7 bases). This clonotype was obtained from an adult in good health. Sequences were derived from peripheral blood, sampled on day 0 of AZD1222 vaccination. The CDR3 nucleotides read TGTGCCAGTAGTATATCGGGGGGCACCAACACCGGGGAGCTGTTTTTT. Protein product: CASSISGGTNTGELFF.